A single sample gave rise to the 3 T cell receptor beta chains below, sequenced in a study of blood T cell repertoires in COVID-19. Assay: immunoSEQ multiplex PCR; the TCRdb copy retains only in-frame clones and omits some. The sample has tens of thousands of clones; 72% are singletons. The source material was peripheral blood. The receptors here all came from a woman in her 70s with COVID-19, enrolled during active disease.

This chain joins TRBV7-3 and TRBJ2-1; a weak D match, TRBD2 (6 bases). The germline V gene has CDR1 SGHTA and CDR2 FQGTGA. With 2 bases removed from V and 1 base from J, the gap between germline ends came to 12 bases. The length of the CDR3 is 16 residues. The CDR3 coding sequence is TGTGCCAGCAGCTTATCTCCAGCGGGTTCCTACAATGAGCAGTTCTTC. Translating gives CASSLSPAGSYNEQFF.

The chain joins TRBV7-2 to TRBJ1-5, with D possibly TRBD1 on 5 matching bases. Germline loops: CDR1 SGHTA, CDR2 FQGNSA. There are 13 residues in the CDR3. Trimming shortened V by 5 bases and J by 9 bases, and 14 bases separated the two germline ends. The CDR3 sequence is CASSTPQGWPQHF. CDR3 nucleotides: TGTGCCAGCAGCACCCCGCAGGGTTGGCCCCAGCATTTT.

This clone was seen a single time. V and J are TRBV25-1 and TRBJ2-3, with a tentative D call TRBD1 (5 bases). V shed 6 bases and J shed 0 bases, with 13 bases lying between them. The CDR3 contains 15 residues. Germline assignment: CDR1 MGHDK and CDR2 SYGVNS. This chain's CDR3 is CASRSDTSSTDTQYF. CDR3 sequence (DNA): TGTGCCAGCAGATCGGACACTTCTAGCACAGATACGCAGTATTTT.